This TCR beta chain was sequenced in a study of blood T cell repertoires in COVID-19. In germline, CDR1 is SGHNT, CDR2 YENEEA. The CDR3 is 18 residues long. Trimming cost V 2 bases and J 2 bases; bases outside gene matches: 5. This clone was detected once. Assay: immunoSEQ multiplex PCR; the TCRdb copy retains only in-frame clones and omits some. The sample includes roughly 80,000 clones, 80% to 90% of them seen just once. What was sequenced was peripheral blood. This chain connects TRBV11-3 to TRBJ2-4; 14 positions agree with TRBD2. The clonotype was recovered from a man aged 50 to 60 with active COVID-19. CDR3 sequence (DNA): TGTGCCAGCAGCTTAAACGGACTAGCGGGAGGAACCAAAAACATTCAGTACTTC. Amino acid sequence: CASSLNGLAGGTKNIQYF.